This TCR beta chain is drawn from a study of blood T cell repertoires in COVID-19. Clones were read by immunoSEQ multiplex PCR, and TCRdb kept only the in-frame ones, dropping some. The sample includes around 190,000 clones, 65% to 90% seen only once; the top ten take over 7.5%. Trimming removed 0 bases from V and 6 bases from J; junction bases left unmatched: 7. Looked up from germline, CDR1 is MNHEY and CDR2 is SMNVEV (reference sequence). The CDR3 contains 15 residues. The sequenced sample was peripheral blood. This sequence joins TRBV27 and TRBJ1-2, with 7 bases aligning to TRBD1. This sequence originates from a man in his forties or fifties with active or convalescent COVID-19. In nucleotides, the CDR3 is TGTGCCAGCAGTTTATCGATGAGGGGGCTCGATGGCTACACCTTC. Amino acid sequence: CASSLSMRGLDGYTF.